This section outlines one T cell receptor beta chain sequence together with its context. Its antigen is currently unknown. The CDR3 covers 14 residues. Germline CDR1 and CDR2: SGDLS and YYNGEE. V dropped 2 bases and J dropped 3; count of bases not matched to a gene: 3. These data originate in a study of post-analysis software for immune sequencing data. About the research overall: The disease courses spanned relapsing-remitting, secondary progressive and progressive-relapsing forms of multiple sclerosis.

Whole-study findings and limits: Significantly decreased normalized Chao1 diversity was recorded for multiple sclerosis patients relative to controls. TRBV segments more frequent in patients than in controls numbered roughly 5 and included TRBV5-6, TRBV5-1 and TRBV20-1. By F measure, samples from a shared preparation batch strongly co-clustered.

Included in the TCR beta cDNA libraries were unique molecular identifiers. Approximately 550,000 cDNA molecules came from roughly 1 to 10 million T cells. One entry per CDR3 protein, called by TCRdb with MiXCR from the PCR reads. This repertoire shows some 800,000 distinct CDR3 sequences, roughly 50% found once; its top ten account for 4.9%. This sequence was found in a girl aged 5-17 years with multiple sclerosis. The sequenced sample consisted of blood. The gene calls are TRBV9 and TRBJ1-2, with 8 bases fitting TRBD1. The CDR3 DNA sequence: TGTGCCAGCAGCGTGGCAGGGGGCGACTATGGCTACACCTTC. This encodes CASSVAGGDYGYTF.